The 12 T cell receptor beta chains below all came from one sample that was sequenced in a study of T-cell memory formation after mild COVID-19. TCRdb analysed the 5' RACE reads with MiXCR anew, one entry per CDR3 protein. Counted here are some 450,000 distinct CDR3 sequences, roughly 18% occurring once; the ten biggest clones make up around a fifth. Source material: PBMCs or a T cell subset sorted from them (not recorded which). The receptors were sampled from a young man who had mild COVID-19 (a few samples of this study predate the infection). Cell type and time point are not known.

This chain joins TRBV20-1 and TRBJ2-1, with D tentatively TRBD2 (6 bases). The germline V gene encodes CDR1 DFQATT and CDR2 SNEGSKA (reference sequence). This CDR3 spans 14 amino acids. Deletions cut 3 bases from V and 10 bases from J, with 19 bases between. Here the CDR3 DNA reads TGCAGTGCTAGGCCAGCGGGCCCCTCGAGCGAGCAGTTCTTC. The encoded protein is CSARPAGPSSEQFF.

This clonotype was seen a few times. V and J are TRBV7-3 and TRBJ1-3; D perhaps matches TRBD1 (5 bases). V shed 5 bases and J shed 10 bases, with 15 bases lying between them. The CDR3 is made up of 13 amino acids. Germline assignment: CDR1 SGHTA and CDR2 FQGTGA. CDR3 residues: CASSTQRGGTIYF. CDR3 nucleotide sequence: TGTGCCAGCAGCACCCAACGGGGGGGGACCATATATTTT. Complete variable domain (other parts from reference TRBV7-3 and TRBJ1-3): GAGVSQTPSNKVTEKGKYVELRCDPISGHTALYWYRQSLGQGPEFLIYFQGTGAADDSGLPNDRFFAVRPEGSVSTLKIQRTERGDSAVYLCASSTQRGGTIYFGEGSWLTVV.

The CDR3 region has the DNA TGTGCCAGCAGCCCCGACTGGAGGGTTGGAAACACCATATATTTT. Its protein product is CASSPDWRVGNTIYF. The rearrangement joins TRBV4-2 to TRBJ1-3, with D unresolved. Germline assignment: CDR1 LGHNA and CDR2 YNFKEQ. The germline V and J ends were trimmed by 4 bases and 3 bases, with 13 bases remaining between them. CDR3 length: 15 amino acids.

This clonotype has a handful of counts. The V and J genes are TRBV5-6 and TRBJ1-2, with D possibly being TRBD1 (5 bases). There are 14 residues in the CDR3. Per germline, CDR1 SGHDT and CDR2 YYEEEE. The V end was cut by 4 bases, the J end by 4 bases, with 14 bases between. CDR3 bases: TGTGCCAGCAGCACAGGACTAAGCGCCTATGGCTACACCTTC. Its protein product is CASSTGLSAYGYTF.

The sample holds a few counts of this clonotype. The chain carries TRBV27 and TRBJ2-1, with TRBD1 matching over 9 bases. The junction had 7 bases not matched to a gene; V was cut back by 5 bases and J by 2 bases. The CDR3 extends over 16 amino acids. Germline CDR1 and CDR2: MNHEY and SMNVEV (reference sequence). In DNA form, the CDR3 reads TGTGCCAGCAGTAGAACAGGGGGCTTCCCCTACAATGAGCAGTTCTTC. Translation gives CASSRTGGFPYNEQFF.

This clonotype was found a few times. The V call is TRBV29-1, the J call TRBJ1-1; the D is unclear. V was cut by 5 bases and J by 0 bases, with 13 bases left in between. Germline CDR1 reads SQVTM; CDR2 reads ANQGSEA. The CDR3 has 14 amino acids. The CDR3 loop reads CSVWLRPMNTEAFF. In DNA, the CDR3 is TGCAGCGTTTGGTTACGGCCCATGAACACTGAAGCTTTCTTT.

V usage is TRBV5-1 and J usage is TRBJ2-2; D is possibly TRBD1 or TRBD2 (5 bases each). Between the trimmed V and J ends, which lost 5 bases and 5 bases, there was a span of 16 bases. The CDR3 sequence is 15 residues long. CDR1 is SGHRS, CDR2 YFSETQ, per germline. DNA of the CDR3: TGCGCCAGCAGATTCGACAGTCGGAGGACCGGGGAGCTGTTTTTT. This sequence encodes CASRFDSRRTGELFF.

This clonotype was seen only a few times. The rearrangement joins TRBV18 to TRBJ1-2; D unclear. The V and J ends lost 2 bases and 6 bases respectively, with 10 bases between them. This CDR3 spans 13 amino acids. CDR1 and CDR2 from the germline V gene are KGHSH and LQKENI. The CDR3 protein is CASSPAGDNGYTF. DNA of the CDR3: TGTGCCAGCTCACCAGCTGGGGATAATGGCTACACCTTC.

Points on this clonotype: The junction departs from the called germline gene at one end, perhaps through a read error. The genes are TRBV7-2 and TRBJ2-5; TRBD1 matches 7 bases. This CDR3 is 18 amino acids long. Germline assignment: CDR1 SGHTA and CDR2 FQGNSA. CDR3 protein: CASSGPVRNTGVQDTQYF. The CDR3, as DNA: TGTGCCAGCAGCGGCCCCGTTCGCAACACAGGGGTCCAAGATACCCAGTACTTC.

In this sample, this clonotype turned up a few times. The rearrangement uses TRBV7-6 and TRBJ2-2; maybe TRBD2 (5 bases). Between the trimmed V and J ends, which lost 3 bases and 7 bases, there was a span of 12 bases. Germline V gene lookup returns CDR1 SGHVS and CDR2 FNYEAQ. This CDR3 spans 14 amino acids. The CDR3 spells CASSLFGDSGELFF. In DNA, the CDR3 is TGTGCCAGCAGCTTGTTCGGGGATAGCGGGGAGCTGTTTTTT.

The chain joins TRBV7-8 to TRBJ1-5; 8 positions match TRBD1. There are 15 residues in the CDR3. Germline V gene lookup returns CDR1 SGHVS and CDR2 FQNEAQ. V shed 4 bases, J shed 4 bases, and the junction held 6 bases outside the gene matches. CDR3 in DNA: TGTGCCAGCAGCTACTGGACAGGGAGTAATCAGCCCCAGCATTTT. Its protein is CASSYWTGSNQPQHF.

This clonotype came up a few times. The chain has TRBV3-1 and TRBJ1-5; 9 bases align to TRBD1. V lost 4 bases, J lost 4 bases, and 8 bases stayed unmatched. The CDR3 totals 16 residues. Germline loops: CDR1 LGHDT, CDR2 YNNKEL (reference sequence). The CDR3 sequence is CASSLGQGLWNQPQHF. In DNA, the CDR3 is TGTGCCAGCAGCCTGGGACAGGGTTTGTGGAATCAGCCCCAGCATTTT.